This entry features one T cell receptor beta chain sequence. This sample was included in a study of shared clonotypes between healthy human individuals. Study details: CD4 naive and CD4 memory each took three plates per donor, while CD8 naive took two and CD8 memory one.

This CDR3 has 17 amino acids. Germline V lookup: CDR1 LNHDA, CDR2 SQIVND (reference sequence). V lost 3 bases to trimming and J lost 0 bases; unmatched junction nucleotides: 4. Generated by immunoSEQ multiplex PCR, the TCRdb table keeps only in-frame clones and is missing some. The sample has millions of clones, around 94% seen once; the top ten hold over 0.12%. The V and J genes are TRBV19 and TRBJ2-1; 11 bases are shared with TRBD2. The TCR sequence derives from a man aged 18 to 29 in good health. Input material: naive CD4+ T cells sorted from blood. This sample's subset: CD45RA+ positively selected. The CDR3 sequence is CASSILAGGASYNEQFF. The DNA for the CDR3 is TGTGCCAGTAGTATCCTAGCGGGGGGAGCCTCCTACAATGAGCAGTTCTTC. Variable domain in full (rest from reference TRBV19 and TRBJ2-1): DGGITQSPKYLFRKEGQNVTLSCEQNLNHDAMYWYRQDPGQGLRLIYYSQIVNDFQKGDIAEGYSVSREKKESFPLTVTSAQKNPTAFYLCASSILAGGASYNEQFFGPGTRLTVL.